The present entry profiles one T cell receptor beta chain with its context. This sample was included in a study of siplizumab effects on memory and regulatory T cells. The germline gives CDR1 GTSNPN, CDR2 SVGIG (reference sequence). The CDR3 loop spans 11 amino acids. Trimming removed 0 bases from V and 11 bases from J, with 10 bases in between. Data came from immunoSEQ multiplex PCR; TCRdb stores just in-frame clones and leaves some out. The sample includes 90,000 to 120,000 clones, 93% of them seen just once. This chain uses TRBV30 with TRBJ1-1, with D possibly TRBD1 on 5 matching bases. The sequenced sample consisted of Tregs sorted from blood. The TCR sequence derives from a human donor in good health. CDR3 loop: CAWSVIGDAFF. The CDR3 DNA reads as TGTGCCTGGAGTGTTATAGGGGATGCTTTCTTT.